A selection of T cell receptor beta chains follows, all from one sample in a study of blood T cell repertoires in COVID-19. Measured with immunoSEQ multiplex PCR; TCRdb has only the in-frame clones, and not every one. The sample lists about 62,000 clones, more than 80% occurring once. The material sequenced was peripheral blood. The receptor source for this set is a woman aged 80 or over with acute or convalescent COVID-19. The CDR3 runs from the conserved cysteine through the conserved F or W. Each record gives: V gene, D gene, J gene, clone size, CDR3 DNA, CDR3 protein. A D gene is named only where the DNA matches it firmly. Rows may omit the clone size; those that give it use once, few, many or a size class.

>TRBV3-1/TRBV3-2|.|TRBJ1-5|.
TGTGCCAGCAGCCCCTCCGAGAATCAGCCCCAGCATTTT
CASSPSENQPQHF
>TRBV7-3|TRBD1|TRBJ2-7|.
TGTGCCAGCAGCTTGGGGACAGGGGGCACCACTATTCAATCCTACGAGCAGTACTTC
CASSLGTGGTTIQSYEQYF
>TRBV9|TRBD1|TRBJ1-1|.
TGTGCCACCGATGACAGGGGGCTCGAAATCAACACTGAAGCTTTCTTT
CATDDRGLEINTEAFF
>TRBV18|.|TRBJ1-3|.
TGTGCCAGCTCACTGGCAGGCTCTGGAAACACCATATATTTT
CASSLAGSGNTIYF
>TRBV19|.|TRBJ1-2|.
TGTGCCAGTAGTATCTCGCGGGTCTATGGCTACACCTTC
CASSISRVYGYTF
>TRBV3-1/TRBV3-2|TRBD1|TRBJ2-2|.
TGTGCCAGCAGAGGCTTGGTTTGGGGGACAGCAAACACCGGGGAGCTGTTTTTT
CASRGLVWGTANTGELFF
>TRBV7-9|TRBD1|TRBJ2-7|.
TGTGCCAGCAGGGCCAAACTCGGACAGGGTTCCTACGAGCAGTACTTC
CASRAKLGQGSYEQYF
>TRBV30|.|TRBJ2-5|.
TGTGCCTGGAGTCTGGCGGGTGCCCAGTACTTC
CAWSLAGAQYF
>TRBV2|TRBD2|TRBJ2-7|once
TGTGCCAGCAGTGAAGGGCCCACGGGAGGAACCTACGAGCAGTACTTC
CASSEGPTGGTYEQYF
>TRBV10-2|TRBD1|TRBJ2-3|.
TGCGCCAGCAGTGCGGACAGGGTTAAAGATACGCAGTATTTT
CASSADRVKDTQYF
>TRBV7-2|.|TRBJ1-1|.
TGTGCCAGCAGCTTAAGCCCAGGGATGAACACTGAAGCTTTCTTT
CASSLSPGMNTEAFF